This TCR beta chain derives from a study of identical twins. A universal primer site was incorporated via template switching, and the cDNA contained unique molecular identifiers. MiXCR was run by TCRdb on the 5' RACE reads, yielding one entry per CDR3 protein. The sample contains hundreds of thousands of distinct CDR3 sequences, just over 7% of which appear only once. A further study also used this sample, focusing on yellow fever vaccine responses in identical twins.

The receptor's source is a woman between 18 and 29 years old in good health. Material for sequencing was PBMCs.

CDR3 sequence: CASSKGTSYNSPLHF. For the CDR3, the DNA is TGTGCCAGCAGCAAAGGGACATCTTATAATTCACCCCTCCACTTT. The chain carries TRBV12-3 or TRBV12-4 and TRBJ1-6, with D possibly TRBD1 on 6 matching bases. The CDR3 extends over 15 amino acids. V was trimmed by 6 bases and J by 4 bases, leaving 13 bases between them.